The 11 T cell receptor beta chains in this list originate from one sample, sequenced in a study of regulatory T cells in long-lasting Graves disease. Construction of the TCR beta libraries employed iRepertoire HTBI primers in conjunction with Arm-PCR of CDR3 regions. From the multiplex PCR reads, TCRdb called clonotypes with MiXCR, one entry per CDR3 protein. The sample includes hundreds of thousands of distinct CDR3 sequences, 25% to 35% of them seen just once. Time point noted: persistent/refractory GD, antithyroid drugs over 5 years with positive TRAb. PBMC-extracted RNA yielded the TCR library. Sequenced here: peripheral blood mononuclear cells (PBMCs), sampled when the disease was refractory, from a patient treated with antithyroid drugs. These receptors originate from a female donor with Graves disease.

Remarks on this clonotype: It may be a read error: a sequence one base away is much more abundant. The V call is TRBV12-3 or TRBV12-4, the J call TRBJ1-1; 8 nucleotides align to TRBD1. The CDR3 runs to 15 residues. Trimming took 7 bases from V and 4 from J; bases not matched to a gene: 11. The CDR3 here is CASTPGQAMSTEAFF. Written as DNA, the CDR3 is TGTGCCAGCACCCCGGGACAGGCCATGAGCACTGAAGCTTTCTTT.

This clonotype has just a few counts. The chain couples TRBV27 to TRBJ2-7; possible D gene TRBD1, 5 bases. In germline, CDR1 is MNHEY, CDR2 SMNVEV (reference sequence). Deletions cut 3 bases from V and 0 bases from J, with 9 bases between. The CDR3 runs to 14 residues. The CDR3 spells CASSLTDTSYEQYF. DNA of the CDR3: TGTGCCAGCAGTTTGACGGACACCTCCTACGAGCAGTACTTC.

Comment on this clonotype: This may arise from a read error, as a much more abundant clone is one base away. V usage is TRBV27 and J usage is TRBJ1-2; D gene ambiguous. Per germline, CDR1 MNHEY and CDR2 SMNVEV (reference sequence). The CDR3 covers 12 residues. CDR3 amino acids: CVSSRNGNGYTF. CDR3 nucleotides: TGTGTCAGCAGCAGGAACGGGAATGGCTACACCTTC.

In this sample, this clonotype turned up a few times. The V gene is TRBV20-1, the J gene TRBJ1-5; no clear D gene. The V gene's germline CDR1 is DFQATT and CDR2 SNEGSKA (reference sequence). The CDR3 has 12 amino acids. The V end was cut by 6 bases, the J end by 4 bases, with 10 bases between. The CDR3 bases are TGCAGTGCCTATGAAGGTAATCAGCCCCAGCATTTT. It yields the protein CSAYEGNQPQHF.

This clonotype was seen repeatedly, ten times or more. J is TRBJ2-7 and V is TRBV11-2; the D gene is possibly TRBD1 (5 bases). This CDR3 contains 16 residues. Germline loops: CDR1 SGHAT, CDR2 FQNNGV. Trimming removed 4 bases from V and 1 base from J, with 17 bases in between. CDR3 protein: CASSYSGRGASYEQYF. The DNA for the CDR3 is TGTGCCAGCAGCTACTCAGGGCGTGGGGCTTCCTACGAGCAGTACTTC.

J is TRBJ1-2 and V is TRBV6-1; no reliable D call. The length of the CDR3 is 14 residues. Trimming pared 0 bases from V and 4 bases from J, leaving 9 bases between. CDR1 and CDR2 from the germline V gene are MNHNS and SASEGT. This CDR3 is CASSEARTSYGYTF. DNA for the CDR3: TGTGCCAGCAGTGAAGCTAGGACCTCCTATGGCTACACCTTC.

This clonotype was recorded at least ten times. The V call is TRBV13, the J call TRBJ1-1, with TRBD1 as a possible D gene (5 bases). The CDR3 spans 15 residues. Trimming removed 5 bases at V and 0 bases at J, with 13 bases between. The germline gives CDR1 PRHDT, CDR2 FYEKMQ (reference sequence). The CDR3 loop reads CASSMAGPVNTEAFF. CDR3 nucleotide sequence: TGTGCCAGCAGCATGGCAGGGCCCGTGAACACTGAAGCTTTCTTT.

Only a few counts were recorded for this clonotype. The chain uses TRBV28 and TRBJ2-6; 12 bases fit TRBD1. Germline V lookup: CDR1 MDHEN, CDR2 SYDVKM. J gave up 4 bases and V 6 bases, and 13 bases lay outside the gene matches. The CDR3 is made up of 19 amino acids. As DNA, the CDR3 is TGTGCCAGCAGCCCGGGGGAGGGACAGGGGGCGAGGGGGGCCAACGTCCTGACTTTC. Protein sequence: CASSPGEGQGARGANVLTF.

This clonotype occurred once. The CDR3 reads CASSFLGQGADQIQPQHF. CDR3 in DNA: TGTGCCAGCAGTTTTTTAGGACAGGGGGCTGATCAGATTCAGCCCCAGCATTTT. The J gene is TRBJ1-5, the V gene TRBV28, with 11 bases fitting TRBD1. This CDR3 has 18 residues. CDR1 is MDHEN and CDR2 is SYDVKM in the germline V gene. V lost 3 bases, J lost 6 bases, and 13 bases stayed unmatched.

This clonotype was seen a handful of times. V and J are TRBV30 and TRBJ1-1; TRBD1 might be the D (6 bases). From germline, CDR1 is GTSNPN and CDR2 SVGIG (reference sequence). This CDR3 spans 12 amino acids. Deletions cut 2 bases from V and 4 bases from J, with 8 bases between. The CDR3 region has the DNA TGTGCCTGGAGTATCAGGGGCACTGAAGCTTTCTTT. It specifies CAWSIRGTEAFF.

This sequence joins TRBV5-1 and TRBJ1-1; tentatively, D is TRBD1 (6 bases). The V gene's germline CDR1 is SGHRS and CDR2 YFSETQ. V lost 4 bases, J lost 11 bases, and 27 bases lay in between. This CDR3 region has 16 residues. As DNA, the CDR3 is TGCGCCAGCAGCGCCCTCCCTGGCCCCATCGTGGGGGCCGCTTTCTTT. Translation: CASSALPGPIVGAAFF.